This T cell receptor beta chain was observed in a study of blood T cells in healthy people across ages. General study points: Age showed a roughly linear inverse relationship with TCR beta diversity per million T cells.

The V gene end was trimmed by 4 bases and the J gene end by 2 bases; junction bases not matched to a gene: 10. Per the germline V gene, CDR1 is SGHAT and CDR2 is FQNNGV. CDR3 length: 17 residues. The authors ran a second PCR of roughly 6 to 12 cycles using a sample-barcoded 5' primer and a J-beta primer mix. Researchers report that each sample yielded at least 3 million CDR3-containing paired-end reads. TCRdb re-derived calls from the 5' RACE reads in MiXCR, one entry per CDR3 protein. Among about 800,000 distinct CDR3 sequences, just under 25% were seen once, and the ten largest hold 3.7%. There are a few counts of this clonotype. Its antigen is unknown. The sample was also linked to a second study, of T cells of mothers and their children. This second study says: A few mothers and their six children, all healthy Caucasians, donated. Normalized overlap was always slightly, never significantly, higher in related than unrelated mother-child pairs.

Specimen: blood. The chain carries TRBV11-2 and TRBJ2-2, with TRBD2 matching over 7 bases. The clonotype was recovered from a boy aged 10-17 years in good health. CDR3 coding DNA: TGTGCCAGCAGCTCGTTCCGAGCGGGGATCAACACCGGGGAGCTGTTTTTT. Translated: CASSSFRAGINTGELFF.